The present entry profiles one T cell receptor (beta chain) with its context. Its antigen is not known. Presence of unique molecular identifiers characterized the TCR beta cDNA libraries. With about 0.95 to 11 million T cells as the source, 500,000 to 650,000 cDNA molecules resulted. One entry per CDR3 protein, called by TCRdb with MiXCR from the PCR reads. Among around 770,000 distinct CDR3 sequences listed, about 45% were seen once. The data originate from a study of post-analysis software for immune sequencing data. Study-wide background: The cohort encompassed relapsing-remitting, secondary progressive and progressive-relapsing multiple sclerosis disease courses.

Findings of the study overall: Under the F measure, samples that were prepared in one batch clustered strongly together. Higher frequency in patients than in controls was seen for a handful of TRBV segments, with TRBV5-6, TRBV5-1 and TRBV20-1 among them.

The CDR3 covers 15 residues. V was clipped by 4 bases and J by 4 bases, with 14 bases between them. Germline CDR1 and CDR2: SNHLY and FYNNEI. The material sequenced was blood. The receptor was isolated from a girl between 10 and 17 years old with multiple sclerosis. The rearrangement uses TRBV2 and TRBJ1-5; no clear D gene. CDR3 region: CASSADLAGNQPQHF. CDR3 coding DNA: TGTGCCAGCAGTGCAGACCTGGCGGGGAATCAGCCCCAGCATTTT.